What follows are 20 T cell receptor beta chains derived from one specimen sequenced in a study of blood T cell repertoires in COVID-19. The method was immunoSEQ multiplex PCR; TCRdb's version includes in-frame clones alone and lacks a portion of them. The table lists approximately 110,000 clones, 69% of them singletons, with roughly 6% in the top ten. Sequencing input: peripheral blood. These receptors were collected from a man older than 75 with acute or convalescent COVID-19.

V usage is TRBV27 and J usage is TRBJ2-3; TRBD2 agrees at 8 bases. Germline V gives CDR1 MNHEY, CDR2 SMNVEV (reference sequence). The CDR3 is made up of 14 amino acids. J gave up 5 bases and V 8 bases, and 9 bases lay outside the gene matches. As DNA, the CDR3 is TGTGCCAGCTCACGGGAGGGCCGATTAGATACGCAGTATTTT. It yields the protein CASSREGRLDTQYF.

In its sample, this clone was seen once. The chain is built from TRBV21-1 and TRBJ2-5; TRBD2, the table's D call, was not compared with the DNA. TRBV21-1 is given as a pseudogene. The CDR3 is made up of 13 amino acids. CDR3: CASSKKSQETQYF. Written as DNA, the CDR3 is TGTGCCAGCAGCAAGAAGAGCCAAGAGACCCAGTACTTC.

V gene TRBV7-3 combines with J gene TRBJ2-3, with D perhaps matching TRBD1 (5 bases). Germline CDR1 is SGHTA and CDR2 is FQGTGA. The CDR3 has 16 residues. V lost 1 base and J lost 0, with 11 bases in between. The CDR3 reads CASSLKVTDSTDTQYF. The CDR3 nucleotides read TGTGCCAGCAGCTTAAAGGTGACAGACAGCACAGATACGCAGTATTTT. Full variable domain (missing parts from reference TRBV7-3 and TRBJ2-3): GAGVSQTPSNKVTEKGKYVELRCDPISGHTALYWYRQSLGQGPEFLIYFQGTGAADDSGLPNDRFFAVRPEGSVSTLKIQRTERGDSAVYLCASSLKVTDSTDTQYFGPGTRLTVL.

The chain uses TRBV23-1 and TRBJ2-7, with a weak D call TRBD1 (6 bases). TRBV23-1 is assigned to the ORF class and has an uncertain function. CDR3 size: 16 residues. V was pared by 0 bases and J by 6 bases, with 18 bases between. Here the CDR3 DNA reads TGCGCCAGCAGTCAATCAAGAACAGGGTCGTATCGCGAGCAGTACTTC. It encodes CASSQSRTGSYREQYF.

This clone was recorded a few times. In the same sample, other DNA sequences code for this CDR3. The chain links TRBV6-6 to TRBJ2-2; no clear D. The CDR3 has 13 residues. V shed 4 bases and J shed 2 bases, with 5 bases lying between them. Germline V gene sequence: CDR1 MNHNY, CDR2 SVGAGI (reference sequence). CDR3 nucleotide sequence: TGTGCCAGCAGTTCGTCCAACACCGGGGAGCTGTTTTTT. This gives the protein CASSSSNTGELFF.

The gene calls are TRBV9 and TRBJ1-6; D is ambiguous. V dropped 0 bases and J dropped 7 bases, with 11 bases sitting between them. Looked up from germline, CDR1 is SGDLS and CDR2 is YYNGEE. The CDR3 consists of 15 residues. The CDR3 DNA reads TGTGCCAGCAGCGTAGGAGGACTTAGCAATTCACCCCTCCACTTT. The encoded protein is CASSVGGLSNSPLHF.

In its sample, this clone was seen a few times. This chain uses TRBV10-1 with TRBJ2-1; D possibly corresponds to TRBD1 (5 bases). V was shortened by 8 bases and J by 0 bases, with 11 bases between the two germline ends. The CDR3 extends over 14 amino acids. From germline, CDR1 is WNHNN and CDR2 SYGVQD (reference sequence). CDR3 nucleotides: TGCGCCAGCCCTAAGCAGGGCTCCTACAATGAGCAGTTCTTC. This codes for CASPKQGSYNEQFF.

This chain connects TRBV30 to TRBJ2-1, with 9 bases fitting TRBD1. Germline lookup yields CDR1 GTSNPN and CDR2 SVGIG (reference sequence). After removal of 8 bases from V and 1 base from J, the junction contained 15 bases not matched to a gene. This CDR3 has 17 residues. CDR3 DNA sequence: TGTGCCGGGTCTGGGGGGACAGGGACGCATTCCTACAATGAGCAGTTCTTC. It yields the protein CAGSGGTGTHSYNEQFF.

CDR3 amino acids: CASSLEAALAKNIQYF. The CDR3 DNA follows: TGTGCCAGCAGCTTAGAAGCGGCACTAGCCAAAAACATTCAGTACTTC. The chain combines TRBV7-2 with TRBJ2-4, with a possible D match to TRBD2 (5 bases). This CDR3 is built from 16 residues. Trimming took 1 base from V and 0 from J, leaving 10 bases between them. Germline CDR1 and CDR2: SGHTA and FQGNSA.

The chain couples TRBV5-4 to TRBJ2-1, with D maybe TRBD1 (6 bases). Germline values: CDR1 SGHNT, CDR2 YYREEE (reference sequence). Trimming left V 2 bases short and J 5 bases short, with 14 bases between. The CDR3 is 15 residues long. CDR3 region: CASSFRQELNNEQFF. The CDR3, as DNA: TGTGCCAGCAGCTTCAGACAGGAACTTAACAATGAGCAGTTCTTC.

This clone was seen at least ten times. The rearrangement uses TRBV5-4 and TRBJ2-1; D might be TRBD2 (5 bases). The CDR3 length is 13 residues. V lost 3 bases and J lost 10, with 14 bases in between. In germline, CDR1 is SGHNT, CDR2 YYREEE (reference sequence). The CDR3 is CASSSLGSEEQFF. Here the CDR3 DNA reads TGTGCCAGCAGCTCACTCGGTAGCGAGGAGCAGTTCTTC.

This chain links TRBV3-1 (or the pseudogene TRBV3-2) with TRBJ2-2; D call uncertain. Germline CDR1 and CDR2: LGHDT and YNNKEL (reference sequence). Trimming removed 7 bases at V and 4 bases at J, with 13 bases between. This CDR3 contains 14 residues. The CDR3 loop reads CASTYGWSTGELFF. In DNA form, the CDR3 reads TGTGCCAGCACGTACGGGTGGTCCACCGGGGAGCTGTTTTTT.

The chain has TRBV9 and TRBJ2-6; TRBD2 matches 7 bases. CDR3 length: 18 amino acids. Germline V gene lookup returns CDR1 SGDLS and CDR2 YYNGEE. With 0 bases clipped from V and 0 bases from J, the junction kept 6 bases outside the gene matches. CDR3 in DNA: TGTGCCAGCAGCGTAGCGGGGGGTCCTAGCTCTGGGGCCAACGTCCTGACTTTC. Protein sequence: CASSVAGGPSSGANVLTF. The whole variable domain, filled in from reference TRBV9 and TRBJ2-6, reads DSGVTQTPKHLITATGQRVTLRCSPRSGDLSVYWYQQSLDQGLQFLIQYYNGEERAKGNILERFSAQQFPDLHSELNLSSLELGDSALYFCASSVAGGPSSGANVLTFGAGSRLTVL.

This chain links TRBV7-9 with TRBJ2-7; 12 bases align to TRBD2. Trimming took 5 bases from V and 3 from J; bases not matched to a gene: 8. This CDR3 is 16 amino acids long. Germline CDR1 is SEHNR and CDR2 is FQNEAQ (reference sequence). Written as DNA, the CDR3 is TGTGCCAGCAGCACACATCTAGCGGGAGGGTACTACGAGCAGTACTTC. Amino acid sequence: CASSTHLAGGYYEQYF.

The chain recombines TRBV9 with TRBJ2-5; 9 bases line up with TRBD2. Losses at the gene ends were 0 bases for V and 4 bases for J; bases not matched to a gene: 13. The CDR3 is made up of 18 amino acids. Germline V gene sequence: CDR1 SGDLS, CDR2 YYNGEE. The CDR3 sequence: CASSVGLAGYMGTETQYF. CDR3 sequence (DNA): TGTGCCAGCAGCGTAGGGCTAGCGGGATATATGGGGACAGAGACCCAGTACTTC.

V and J are TRBV5-8 and TRBJ2-5; D ambiguous. Germline V CDR1 and CDR2: SGHTS, YDEGEE. The CDR3 contains 15 residues. V lost 0 bases and J 3 bases, leaving 12 bases between the germline ends. The CDR3 DNA is TGTGCCAGCAGCTTGGGTAGCAGACCCGAAGAGACCCAGTACTTC. It yields the protein CASSLGSRPEETQYF. The full variable domain, in which reference TRBV5-8 and TRBJ2-5 provide the parts outside the CDR3, is EAGVTQSPTHLIKTRGQQATLRCSPISGHTSVYWYQQALGLGLQFLLWYDEGEERNRGNFPPRFSGRQFPNYSSELNVNALELEDSALYLCASSLGSRPEETQYFGPGTRLLVL.

The CDR3 loop is CASSSQGEGYNEQFF. CDR3 bases: TGTGCCAGCAGCTCACAGGGGGAGGGCTACAATGAGCAGTTCTTC. The chain uses TRBV11-2 and TRBJ2-1; maybe TRBD1 (8 bases). V dropped 4 bases and J dropped 3 bases, with 13 bases sitting between them. This CDR3 is built from 15 residues. The germline CDR1 and CDR2 sequences are SGHAT and FQNNGV.

This chain uses TRBV11-3 with TRBJ2-7; TRBD2 matches 12 bases. CDR3 length: 15 residues. V lost 5 bases, J lost 7 bases, and 9 bases stayed unmatched. Germline CDR1 SGHNT, CDR2 YENEEA. The DNA for the CDR3 is TGTGCCAGCAGCCCCCGACTAGCGGGAGTCACGGAGCAGTACTTC. Protein product: CASSPRLAGVTEQYF.

This clone was counted between two and nine times. This chain connects TRBV27 to TRBJ2-2; perhaps TRBD2 as D (5 bases). Per germline, CDR1 MNHEY and CDR2 SMNVEV (reference sequence). Trimming cost V 2 bases and J 4 bases, with 8 bases left between them. CDR3 length: 14 amino acids. CDR3 bases: TGTGCCAGCAGTTTAAGGACTCCCACCGGGGAGCTGTTTTTT. This translates into CASSLRTPTGELFF.

V is TRBV11-2 and J is TRBJ2-5, with TRBD1 matching 7 bases. The germline CDR1 and CDR2 sequences are SGHAT and FQNNGV. CDR3 length: 13 amino acids. J was trimmed by 2 bases and V by 4 bases; bases with no gene match: 1. The CDR3 DNA sequence: TGTGCCAGCAGCTGGGACAGACAAGAGACCCAGTACTTC. As protein: CASSWDRQETQYF.